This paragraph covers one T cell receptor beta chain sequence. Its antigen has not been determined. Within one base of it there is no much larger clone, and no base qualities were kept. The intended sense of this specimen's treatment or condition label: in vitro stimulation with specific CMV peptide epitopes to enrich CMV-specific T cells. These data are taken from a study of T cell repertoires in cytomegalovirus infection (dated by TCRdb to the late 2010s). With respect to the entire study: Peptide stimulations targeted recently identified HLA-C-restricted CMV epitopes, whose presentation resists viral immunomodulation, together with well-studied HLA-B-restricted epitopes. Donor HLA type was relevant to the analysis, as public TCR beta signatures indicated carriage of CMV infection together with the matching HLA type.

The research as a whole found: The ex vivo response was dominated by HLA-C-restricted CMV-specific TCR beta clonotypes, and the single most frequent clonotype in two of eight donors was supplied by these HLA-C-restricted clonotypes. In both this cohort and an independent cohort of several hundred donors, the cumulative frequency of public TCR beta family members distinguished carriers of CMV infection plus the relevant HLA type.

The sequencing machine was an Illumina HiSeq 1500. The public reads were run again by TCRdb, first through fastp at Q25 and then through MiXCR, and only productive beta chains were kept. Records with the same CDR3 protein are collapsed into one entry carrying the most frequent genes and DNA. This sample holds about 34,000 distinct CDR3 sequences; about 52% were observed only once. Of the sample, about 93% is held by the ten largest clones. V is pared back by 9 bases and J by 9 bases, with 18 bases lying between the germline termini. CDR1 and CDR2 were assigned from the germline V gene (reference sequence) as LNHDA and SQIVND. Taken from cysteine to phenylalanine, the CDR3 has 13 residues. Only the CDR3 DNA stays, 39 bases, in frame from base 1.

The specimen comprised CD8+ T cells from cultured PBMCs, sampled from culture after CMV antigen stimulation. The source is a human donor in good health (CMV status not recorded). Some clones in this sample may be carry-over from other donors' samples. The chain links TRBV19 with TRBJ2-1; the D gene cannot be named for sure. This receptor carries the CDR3 CASKKRVLGEQFF. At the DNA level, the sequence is TGTGCCAGCAAAAAAAGGGTGTTAGGTGAGCAGTTCTTC.